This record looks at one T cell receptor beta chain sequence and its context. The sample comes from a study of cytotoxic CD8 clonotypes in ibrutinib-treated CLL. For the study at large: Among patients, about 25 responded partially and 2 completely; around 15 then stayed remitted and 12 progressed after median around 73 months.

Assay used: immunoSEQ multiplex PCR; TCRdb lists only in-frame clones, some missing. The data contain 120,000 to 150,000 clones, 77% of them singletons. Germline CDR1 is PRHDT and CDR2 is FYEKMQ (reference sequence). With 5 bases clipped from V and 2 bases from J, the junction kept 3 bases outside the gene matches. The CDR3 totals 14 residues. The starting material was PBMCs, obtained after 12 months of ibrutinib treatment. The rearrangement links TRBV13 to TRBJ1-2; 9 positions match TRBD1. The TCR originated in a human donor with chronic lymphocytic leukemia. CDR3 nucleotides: TGTGCCAGCAGCCAAGGGACAGGGAACTATGGCTACACCTTC. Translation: CASSQGTGNYGYTF.